Given below is one T cell receptor beta chain in context. Its antigen is unknown. The ends were cut back, 2 bases at V and 1 base at J, with 13 bases in the middle. Germline-derived CDR1 and CDR2 are SGHDT and YYEEEE. CDR3 size: 15 residues. This specimen comes from a study of T-cell reconstitution after alpha-beta-depleted transplantation in children. Study-level results: From surviving recipient T cells and thymic progenitors came the high day-60 TCRbeta diversity observed in some patients.

Unique molecular identifiers were used to barcode this TCRbeta library. From the PCR reads, TCRdb called clonotypes with MiXCR, one entry per CDR3 protein. Among 130,000 to 150,000 distinct CDR3 sequences listed, 8.8% were seen once. The rearrangement links TRBV5-6 to TRBJ2-7; D gene uncertain. This sample comprised PBMCs, mostly from graft donor cells, obtained 180 days after TCRalphabeta/CD19-depleted stem cell transplant. This receptor was taken from a female patient aged 2-9 years who had a stem cell transplant for congenital amegakaryocytic thrombocytopenia, so the T cells may come from the graft donor. This CDR3 reads CASSFWWGSSYEQYF. CDR3 nucleotides: TGTGCCAGCAGCTTTTGGTGGGGTTCATCCTACGAGCAGTACTTC.